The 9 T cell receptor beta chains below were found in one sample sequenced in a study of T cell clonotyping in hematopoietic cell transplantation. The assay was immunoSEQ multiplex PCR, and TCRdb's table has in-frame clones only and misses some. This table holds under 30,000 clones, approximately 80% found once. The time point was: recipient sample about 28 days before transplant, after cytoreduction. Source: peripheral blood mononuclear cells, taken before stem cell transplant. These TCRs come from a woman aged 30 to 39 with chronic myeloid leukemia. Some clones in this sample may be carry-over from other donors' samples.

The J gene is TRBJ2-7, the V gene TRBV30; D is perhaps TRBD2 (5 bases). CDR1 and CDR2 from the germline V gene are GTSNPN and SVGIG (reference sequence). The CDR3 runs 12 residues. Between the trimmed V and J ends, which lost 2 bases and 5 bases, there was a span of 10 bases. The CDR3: CAWSRGRHEQYF. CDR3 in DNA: TGTGCCTGGAGTCGAGGGAGACACGAGCAGTACTTC.

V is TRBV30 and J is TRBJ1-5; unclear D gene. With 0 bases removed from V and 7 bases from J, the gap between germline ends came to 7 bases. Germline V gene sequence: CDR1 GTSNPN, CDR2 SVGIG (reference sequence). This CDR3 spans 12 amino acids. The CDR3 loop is CAWSVQWQPQHF. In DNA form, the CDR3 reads TGTGCCTGGAGTGTACAGTGGCAGCCCCAGCATTTT.

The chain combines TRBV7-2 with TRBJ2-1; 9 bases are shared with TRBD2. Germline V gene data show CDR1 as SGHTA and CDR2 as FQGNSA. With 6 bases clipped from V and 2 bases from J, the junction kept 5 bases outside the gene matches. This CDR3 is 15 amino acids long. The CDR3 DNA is TGTGCCAGCAGGGAGGCGGGGGGGACCTACAATGAGCAGTTCTTC. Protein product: CASREAGGTYNEQFF.

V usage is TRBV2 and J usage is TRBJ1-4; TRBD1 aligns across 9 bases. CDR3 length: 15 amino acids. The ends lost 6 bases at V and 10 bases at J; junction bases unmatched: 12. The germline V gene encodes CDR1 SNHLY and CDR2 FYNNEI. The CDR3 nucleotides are TGTGCCAGCAGGGGGACAGGGATCACCCGGGGAAAACTGTTTTTT. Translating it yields CASRGTGITRGKLFF.

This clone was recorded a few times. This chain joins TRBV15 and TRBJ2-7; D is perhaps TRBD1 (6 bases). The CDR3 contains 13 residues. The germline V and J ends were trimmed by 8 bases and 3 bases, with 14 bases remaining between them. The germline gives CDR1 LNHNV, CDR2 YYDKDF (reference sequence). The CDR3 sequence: CATSREGDYEQYF. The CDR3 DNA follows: TGTGCCACCTCCCGAGAGGGGGACTACGAGCAGTACTTC.

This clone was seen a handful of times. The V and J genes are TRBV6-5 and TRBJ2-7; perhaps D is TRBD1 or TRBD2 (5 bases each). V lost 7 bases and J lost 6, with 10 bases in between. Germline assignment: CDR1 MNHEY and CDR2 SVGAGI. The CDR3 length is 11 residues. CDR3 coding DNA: TGTGCCAGCACCAAGAGGGGCGAGCAGTACTTC. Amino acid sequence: CASTKRGEQYF.

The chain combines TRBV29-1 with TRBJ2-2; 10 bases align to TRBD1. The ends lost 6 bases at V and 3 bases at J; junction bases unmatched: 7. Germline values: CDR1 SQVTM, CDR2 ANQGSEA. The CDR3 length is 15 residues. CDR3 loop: CSVSRDRGYTGELFF. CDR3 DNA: TGCAGCGTGAGCCGGGACAGGGGATACACCGGGGAGCTGTTTTTT.

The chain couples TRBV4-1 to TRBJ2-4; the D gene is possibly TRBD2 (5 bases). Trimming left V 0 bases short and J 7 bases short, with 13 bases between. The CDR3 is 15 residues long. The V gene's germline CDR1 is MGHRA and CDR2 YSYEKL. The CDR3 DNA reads TGCGCCAGCAGCCAAGAAGGAGGAACTGGGAACATTCAGTACTTC. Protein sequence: CASSQEGGTGNIQYF.

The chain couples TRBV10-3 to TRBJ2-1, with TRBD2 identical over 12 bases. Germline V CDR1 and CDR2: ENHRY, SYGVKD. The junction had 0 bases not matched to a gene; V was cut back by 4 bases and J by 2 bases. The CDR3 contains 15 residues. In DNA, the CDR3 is TGTGCCATCAGTGCTAGCGGGGGGGCCTACAATGAGCAGTTCTTC. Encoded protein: CAISASGGAYNEQFF.